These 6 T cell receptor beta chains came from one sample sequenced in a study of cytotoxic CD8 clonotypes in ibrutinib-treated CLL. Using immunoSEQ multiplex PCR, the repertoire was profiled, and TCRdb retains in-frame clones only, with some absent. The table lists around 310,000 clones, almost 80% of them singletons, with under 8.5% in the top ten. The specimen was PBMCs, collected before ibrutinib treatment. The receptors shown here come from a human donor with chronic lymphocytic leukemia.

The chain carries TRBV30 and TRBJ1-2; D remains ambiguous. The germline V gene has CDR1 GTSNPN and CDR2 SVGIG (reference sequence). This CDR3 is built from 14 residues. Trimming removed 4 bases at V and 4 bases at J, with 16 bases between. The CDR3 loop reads CAWTPIERLYGYTF. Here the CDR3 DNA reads TGTGCCTGGACGCCGATCGAGAGGCTCTATGGCTACACCTTC. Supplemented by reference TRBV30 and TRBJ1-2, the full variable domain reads SQTIHQWPATLVQPVGSPLSLECTVEGTSNPNLYWYRQAAGRGLQLLFYSVGIGQISSEVPQNLSASRPQDRQFILSSKKLLLSDSGFYLCAWTPIERLYGYTFGSGTRLTVV.

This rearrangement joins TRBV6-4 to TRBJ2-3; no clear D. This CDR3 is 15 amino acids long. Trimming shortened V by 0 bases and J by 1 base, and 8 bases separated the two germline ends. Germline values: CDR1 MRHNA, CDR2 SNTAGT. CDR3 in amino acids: CASSDSGGRTDTQYF. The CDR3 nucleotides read TGTGCCAGCAGTGACTCCGGCGGCCGCACAGATACGCAGTATTTT.

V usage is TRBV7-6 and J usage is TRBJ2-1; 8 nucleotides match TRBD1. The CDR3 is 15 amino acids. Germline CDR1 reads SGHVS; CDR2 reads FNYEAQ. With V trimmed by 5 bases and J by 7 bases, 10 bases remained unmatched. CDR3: CASSLRQGKGNEQFF. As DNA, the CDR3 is TGTGCCAGCAGCCTCAGACAGGGGAAGGGTAATGAGCAGTTCTTC.

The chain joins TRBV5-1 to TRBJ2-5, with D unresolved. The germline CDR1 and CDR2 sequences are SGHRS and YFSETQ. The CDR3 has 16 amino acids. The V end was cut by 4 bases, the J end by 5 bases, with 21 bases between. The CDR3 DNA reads TGCGCCAGCAGCCCACCATTAAACGGTCCTCGGGAGACCCAGTACTTC. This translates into CASSPPLNGPRETQYF. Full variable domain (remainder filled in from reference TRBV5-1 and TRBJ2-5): KAGVTQTPRYLIKTRGQQVTLSCSPISGHRSVSWYQQTPGQGLQFLFEYFSETQRNKGNFPGRFSGRQFSNSRSEMNVSTLELGDSALYLCASSPPLNGPRETQYFGPGTRLLVL.

CDR3 in DNA: TGTGCCAGCAGTGAAAGGAGGTACAGGGGGGAAGAGACCCAGTACTTC. It is translated as CASSERRYRGEETQYF. The chain employs TRBV6-1 and TRBJ2-5; 8 nucleotides agree with TRBD1. Losses at the gene ends were 2 bases for V and 3 bases for J; bases not matched to a gene: 8. The CDR3 extends over 16 amino acids. Germline assignment: CDR1 MNHNS and CDR2 SASEGT.

CDR3 sequence reads: CASSQGEQFF. The CDR3 nucleotides read TGTGCCAGCAGTCAGGGGGAGCAGTTCTTC. The rearrangement links TRBV6-5 to TRBJ2-1, with TRBD1 as a possible D gene (6 bases). Trimming pared 5 bases from V and 10 bases from J, leaving 6 bases between. The CDR3 has 10 residues. The germline V gene encodes CDR1 MNHEY and CDR2 SVGAGI.